A single sample is the source of the 8 T cell receptor beta chains below, sequenced in a study of naive and memory T cell subsets. Two oligonucleotides, mixed equimolar, formed the beta constant-region primer covering TRBC1 and TRBC2. TCRdb ran MiXCR on the UMI-ligation and nested PCR reads and lists one entry per CDR3 protein. The top ten hold roughly 18% of the sample, which has roughly 20,000 distinct CDR3 sequences, 9.5% to 12% seen once. The specimen sequenced was central memory CD8+ T cells from blood. The receptors were gathered from a human donor in good health.

The chain carries TRBV3-1 and TRBJ1-2, with D possibly TRBD1 on 5 matching bases. Trimming took 1 base from V and 4 from J, leaving 19 bases between them. The CDR3 extends over 17 amino acids. CDR1 and CDR2 (germline): LGHDT, YNNKEL (reference sequence). CDR3 sequence (DNA): TGTGCCAGCAGCCAAGGACTTGGGGCCAGGGTACGCTATGGCTACACCTTC. Translating gives CASSQGLGARVRYGYTF.

This clonotype was observed many times. This chain uses TRBV4-3 with TRBJ2-4, with TRBD2 matching over 13 bases. The V segment lost 0 bases and the J segment 12 bases; nucleotides outside the gene matches: 5. CDR3 length: 15 residues. Germline V gene lookup returns CDR1 LGHNA and CDR2 YSLEER. For the CDR3, the DNA is TGCGCCAGCAGCCAAGATAGGACTAGCGGGAGTAGTCAGTACTTC. Translated, it gives CASSQDRTSGSSQYF.

This clonotype was detected many times. The chain has TRBV4-1 and TRBJ1-1; no clear D. Trimming removed 3 bases at V and 0 bases at J, with 8 bases between. Germline V gene data show CDR1 as MGHRA and CDR2 as YSYEKL. This CDR3 region has 14 residues. The CDR3 protein is CASSHQGLNTEAFF. In DNA form, the CDR3 reads TGCGCCAGCAGCCATCAAGGTCTGAACACTGAAGCTTTCTTT.

This chain uses TRBV7-3 with TRBJ2-7, with D perhaps given as TRBD1 or TRBD2 (5 bases each). V was cut by 3 bases and J by 7 bases, with 13 bases left in between. This CDR3 comprises 13 residues. Per the germline V gene, CDR1 is SGHTA and CDR2 is FQGTGA. CDR3 sequence reads: CASSLGRGKEQYF. The CDR3 nucleotides are TGTGCCAGCAGCTTGGGACGGGGAAAGGAGCAGTACTTC.

This chain uses TRBV20-1 with TRBJ2-1; 9 bases are a match to TRBD2. The junction had 6 bases not matched to a gene; V was cut back by 5 bases and J by 4 bases. Germline CDR1 and CDR2: DFQATT and SNEGSKA (reference sequence). The CDR3 is made up of 14 amino acids. This chain's CDR3 is CSALPSGEYNEQFF. As DNA, the CDR3 is TGCAGTGCTTTACCTAGCGGGGAATACAATGAGCAGTTCTTC.

This clonotype was seen a few times. The J gene is TRBJ2-5, the V gene TRBV7-9, with 11 positions matching TRBD2. This CDR3 has 16 residues. Trimming removed 1 base from V and 4 bases from J; junction bases left unmatched: 5. Looked up from germline, CDR1 is SEHNR and CDR2 is FQNEAQ (reference sequence). The CDR3 DNA follows: TGTGCCAGCAGCTTAGGACTAGCGGGAATTGCAGAGACCCAGTACTTC. Translating it yields CASSLGLAGIAETQYF.

This clonotype was recorded at least ten times. V and J are TRBV5-6 and TRBJ1-1; a weak D match, TRBD1 (5 bases). Germline V gives CDR1 SGHDT, CDR2 YYEEEE. The CDR3 covers 12 residues. The V gene lost 4 bases and the J gene lost 5 bases, with 9 bases spanning the gap. Here the CDR3 DNA reads TGTGCCAGCAGCCCCGGGGGTACTGAAGCTTTCTTT. Translation: CASSPGGTEAFF. Drawing the rest from reference TRBV5-6 and TRBJ1-1, the complete variable domain is DAGVTQSPTHLIKTRGQQVTLRCSPKSGHDTVSWYQQALGQGPQFIFQYYEEEERQRGNFPDRFSGHQFPNYSSELNVNALLLGDSALYLCASSPGGTEAFFGQGTRLTVV.

The rearrangement links TRBV5-6 to TRBJ1-2; tentatively, D is TRBD1 (5 bases). V lost 4 bases to trimming and J lost 2 bases, with 6 bases between them. The CDR3 consists of 12 residues. Germline V lookup: CDR1 SGHDT, CDR2 YYEEEE. CDR3 region: CASSQGNYGYTF. The DNA of the CDR3 is TGTGCCAGCAGCCAGGGAAACTATGGCTACACCTTC.